This is a list of T cell receptor beta chains from one sample in a study of T-cell reconstitution after alpha-beta-depleted transplantation in children. TCRdb called the PCR reads again in MiXCR, with one record for every CDR3 protein. This table has 350,000 to 450,000 distinct CDR3 sequences, about a fifth appearing once. Sequencing was performed on PBMCs from the stem cell graft donor, taken from the stem cell graft. Receptor source: a human donor who donated a stem cell graft to a child with acute myeloid leukemia. The CDR3 runs from the conserved cysteine through the conserved F or W. A D gene is named only where the DNA matches it firmly. A row's size may be missing; if present it is once, few, many or a size class.

J gene | D gene | V gene | clone size | CDR3 protein | CDR3 DNA
TRBJ2-1 | NA | TRBV4-2 | many | CASSQGVDEQFF | TGTGCCAGCAGCCAGGGTGTAGATGAGCAGTTCTTC
TRBJ2-1 | TRBD2 | TRBV12-3/TRBV12-4 | many | CASSPRTSGRYNEQFF | TGTGCCAGCAGTCCGCGGACTAGCGGGAGATACAATGAGCAGTTCTTC
TRBJ2-5 | TRBD1 | TRBV6-2/TRBV6-3 | few | CASSYDRGHGTQYF | TGTGCCAGCAGTTACGACAGGGGGCATGGGACCCAGTACTTC
TRBJ2-1 | NA | TRBV6-5 | many | CASSYGSSYNEQFF | TGTGCCAGCAGTTACGGTTCTAGTTACAATGAGCAGTTCTTC
TRBJ1-5 | TRBD1 | TRBV29-1 | few | CSVSGQGSSQPQHF | TGCAGTGTCAGCGGACAGGGGTCTAGTCAGCCCCAGCATTTT
TRBJ2-2 | NA | TRBV12-3/TRBV12-4 | NA | CASSLRLDGELFF | TGTGCCAGCAGTTTACGACTAGACGGGGAGCTGTTTTTT
TRBJ2-5 | NA | TRBV20-1 | many | CSAVSETQYF | TGCAGTGCCGTGTCAGAGACCCAGTACTTC
TRBJ2-1 | NA | TRBV27 | NA | CASTVPGHFPYNEQFF | TGTGCCAGCACGGTCCCGGGACACTTCCCCTACAATGAGCAGTTCTTC
TRBJ1-5 | NA | TRBV20-1 | NA | CSASRGRADQPQHF | TGCAGTGCGTCAAGGGGCAGGGCTGATCAGCCCCAGCATTTT
TRBJ1-2 | NA | TRBV12-3/TRBV12-4 | NA | CASSLELGARGYTF | TGTGCCAGCAGTTTAGAATTAGGGGCCCGAGGCTACACCTTC
TRBJ2-3 | TRBD1 | TRBV5-5 | many | CASSLEGQGVRDTQYF | TGTGCCAGCAGCTTGGAGGGACAGGGGGTACGAGATACGCAGTATTTT
TRBJ2-5 | NA | TRBV13 | NA | CASSLARTGDVVETQYF | TGTGCCAGCAGCTTAGCTCGGACCGGGGACGTGGTGGAGACCCAGTACTTC
TRBJ2-3 | TRBD2 | TRBV29-1 | NA | CSVVTGRGSTDTQYF | TGCAGCGTTGTCACCGGGAGGGGCAGCACAGATACGCAGTATTTT
TRBJ2-1 | TRBD2 | TRBV4-2 | NA | CASSLTSGSNNEQFF | TGTGCCAGCAGCCTAACTAGCGGGAGCAACAATGAGCAGTTCTTC
TRBJ2-7 | NA | TRBV4-2 | NA | CASSQGKTASYEQYF | TGTGCCAGCAGCCAAGGGAAGACAGCCTCCTACGAGCAGTACTTC